The clone carrying this T cell receptor beta chain has a handful of counts. The sample is drawn from a study of T-cell reconstitution after alpha-beta-depleted transplantation in children. Unique molecular identifiers were used in preparing the TCRbeta library. TCRdb re-called the PCR reads through MiXCR, storing one row per CDR3 protein. The table has fewer than 500,000 distinct CDR3 sequences, roughly 44% seen once. J was trimmed by 9 bases and V by 1 base; bases with no gene match: 5. The CDR3 consists of 12 residues. Germline loops: CDR1 DFQATT, CDR2 SNEGSKA (reference sequence). This sample comprised PBMCs, obtained before TCRalphabeta/CD19-depleted stem cell transplant. This sequence was found in a girl between 2 and 10 years old with aplastic anemia, due to receive a stem cell transplant. V and J are TRBV20-1 and TRBJ2-5; 7 bases line up with TRBD1. The DNA for the CDR3 is TGCAGTGCTAGAGGCGACAGGGCGGCCCAGTACTTC. It translates to CSARGDRAAQYF.